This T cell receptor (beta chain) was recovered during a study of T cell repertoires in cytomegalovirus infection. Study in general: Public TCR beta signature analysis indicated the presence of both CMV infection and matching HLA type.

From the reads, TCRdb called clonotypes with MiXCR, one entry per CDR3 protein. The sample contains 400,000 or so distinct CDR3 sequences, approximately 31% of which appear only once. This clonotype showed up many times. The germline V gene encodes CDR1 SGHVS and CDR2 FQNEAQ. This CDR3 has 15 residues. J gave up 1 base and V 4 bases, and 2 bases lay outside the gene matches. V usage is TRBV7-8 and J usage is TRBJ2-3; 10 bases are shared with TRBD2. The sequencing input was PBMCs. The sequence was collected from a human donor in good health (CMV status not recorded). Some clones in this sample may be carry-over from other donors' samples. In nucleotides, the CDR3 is TGTGCCAGCAGCTCCGGGACTAGCGGCACAGATACGCAGTATTTT. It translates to CASSSGTSGTDTQYF. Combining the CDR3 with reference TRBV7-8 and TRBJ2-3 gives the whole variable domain GAGVSQSPRYKVAKRGQDVALRCDPISGHVSLFWYQQALGQGPEFLTYFQNEAQLDKSGLPSDRFFAERPEGSVSTLKIQRTQQEDSAVYLCASSSGTSGTDTQYFGPGTRLTVL.